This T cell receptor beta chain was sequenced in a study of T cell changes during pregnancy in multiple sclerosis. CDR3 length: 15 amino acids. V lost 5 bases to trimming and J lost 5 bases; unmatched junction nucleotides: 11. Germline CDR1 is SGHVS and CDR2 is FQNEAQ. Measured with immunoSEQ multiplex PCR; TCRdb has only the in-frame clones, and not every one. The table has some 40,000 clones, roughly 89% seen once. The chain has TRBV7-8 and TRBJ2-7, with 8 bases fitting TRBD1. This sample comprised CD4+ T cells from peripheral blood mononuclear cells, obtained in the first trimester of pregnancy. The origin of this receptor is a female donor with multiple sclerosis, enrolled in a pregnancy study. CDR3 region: CASSAQTGGSNEQYF. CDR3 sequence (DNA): TGTGCCAGCAGCGCCCAAACAGGGGGGTCCAACGAGCAGTACTTC.